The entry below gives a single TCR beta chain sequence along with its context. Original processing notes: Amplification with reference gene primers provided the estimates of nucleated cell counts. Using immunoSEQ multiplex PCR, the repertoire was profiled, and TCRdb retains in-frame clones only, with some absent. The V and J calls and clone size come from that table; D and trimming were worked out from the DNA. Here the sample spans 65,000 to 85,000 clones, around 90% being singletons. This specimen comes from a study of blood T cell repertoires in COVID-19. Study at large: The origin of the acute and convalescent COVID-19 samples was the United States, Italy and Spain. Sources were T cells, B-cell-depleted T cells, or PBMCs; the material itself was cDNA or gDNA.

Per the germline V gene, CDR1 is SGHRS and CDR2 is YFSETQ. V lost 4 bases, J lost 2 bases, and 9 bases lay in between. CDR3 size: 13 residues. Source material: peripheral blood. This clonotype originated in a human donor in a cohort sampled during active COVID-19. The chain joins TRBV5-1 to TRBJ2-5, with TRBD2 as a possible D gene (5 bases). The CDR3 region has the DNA TGCGCCAGCAGCCCGACGGGGCAAGAGACCCAGTACTTC. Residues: CASSPTGQETQYF.